The clone carrying this T cell receptor beta chain was recorded only once. What it binds is not known. Only in-frame clones appear in the TCRdb table, and some are missing; sequencing was by immunoSEQ multiplex PCR. The data contain fewer than 25,000 clones, roughly 80% of them singletons. Germline assignment: CDR1 SGHRS and CDR2 YFSETQ. V lost 4 bases to trimming and J lost 3 bases; unmatched junction nucleotides: 11. The CDR3 spans 16 residues. The data were obtained in a study of lymphopenia after photon versus proton radiotherapy. Whole-study results and caveats: A bigger post-nadir fall in TCR diversity correlated inversely with survival time in deceased patients. Oligoclonal CD8+ Temra expansion after nadir drove photon patients' diversity drop. Authors raise, but do not show, better survival with proton therapy. Under photons, naive T cells and diversity fell while effector/memory populations rose.

This TCR was sampled from a man aged 40-49 years with gastric cancer. This chain connects TRBV5-1 to TRBJ2-3, with 7 bases aligning to TRBD2. This sample comprised peripheral blood, obtained from a patient treated with photon-based radiotherapy. This CDR3 reads CASSPSGGGMTDTQYF. DNA for the CDR3: TGCGCCAGCAGCCCGAGCGGCGGGGGTATGACAGATACGCAGTATTTT.